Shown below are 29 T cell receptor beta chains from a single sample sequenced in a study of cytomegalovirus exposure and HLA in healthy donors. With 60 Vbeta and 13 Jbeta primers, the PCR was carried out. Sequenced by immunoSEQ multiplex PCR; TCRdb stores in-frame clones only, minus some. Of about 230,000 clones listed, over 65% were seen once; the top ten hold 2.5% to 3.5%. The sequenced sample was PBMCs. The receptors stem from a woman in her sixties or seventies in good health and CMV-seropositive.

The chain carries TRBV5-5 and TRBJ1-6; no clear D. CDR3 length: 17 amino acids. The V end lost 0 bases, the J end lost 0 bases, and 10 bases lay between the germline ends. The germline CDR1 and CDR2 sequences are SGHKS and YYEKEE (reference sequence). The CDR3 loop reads CASSLETGSSYNSPLHF. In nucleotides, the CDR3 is TGTGCCAGCAGCTTGGAAACTGGGAGCTCCTATAATTCACCCCTCCACTTT.

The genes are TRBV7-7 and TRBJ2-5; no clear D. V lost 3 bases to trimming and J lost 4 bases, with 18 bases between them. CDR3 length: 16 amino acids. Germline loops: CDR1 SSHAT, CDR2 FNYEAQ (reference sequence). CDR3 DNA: TGTGCCAGCAGCTTTCAGGCGTCCTCCCCCCGAGAGACCCAGTACTTC. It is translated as CASSFQASSPRETQYF.

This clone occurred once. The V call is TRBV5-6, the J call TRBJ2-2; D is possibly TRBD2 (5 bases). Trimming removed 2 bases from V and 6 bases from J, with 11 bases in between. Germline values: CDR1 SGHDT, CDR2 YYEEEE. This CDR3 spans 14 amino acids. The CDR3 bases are TGTGCCAGCAGCTTTAGCCCCGGGGCCGGGGAGCTGTTTTTT. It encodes CASSFSPGAGELFF.

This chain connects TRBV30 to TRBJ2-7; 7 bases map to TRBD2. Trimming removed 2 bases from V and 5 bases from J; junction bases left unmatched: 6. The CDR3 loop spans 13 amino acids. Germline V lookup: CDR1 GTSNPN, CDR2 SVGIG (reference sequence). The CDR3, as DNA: TGTGCCTGGAGTAGCGGGGTTCAGAACGAGCAGTACTTC. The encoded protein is CAWSSGVQNEQYF.

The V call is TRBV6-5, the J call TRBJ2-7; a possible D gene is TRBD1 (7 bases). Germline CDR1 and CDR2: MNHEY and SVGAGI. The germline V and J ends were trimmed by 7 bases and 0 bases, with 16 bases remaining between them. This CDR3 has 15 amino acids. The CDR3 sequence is CASTPRGDSSYEQYF. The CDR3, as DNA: TGTGCCAGCACTCCCCGCGGGGACAGCTCCTACGAGCAGTACTTC.

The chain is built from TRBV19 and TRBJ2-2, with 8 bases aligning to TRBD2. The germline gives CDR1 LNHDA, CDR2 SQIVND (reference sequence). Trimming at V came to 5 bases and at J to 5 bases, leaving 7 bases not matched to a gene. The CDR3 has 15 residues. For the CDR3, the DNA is TGTGCCAGTAGTGCAGTAGCGGGACGGACCGGGGAGCTGTTTTTT. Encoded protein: CASSAVAGRTGELFF.

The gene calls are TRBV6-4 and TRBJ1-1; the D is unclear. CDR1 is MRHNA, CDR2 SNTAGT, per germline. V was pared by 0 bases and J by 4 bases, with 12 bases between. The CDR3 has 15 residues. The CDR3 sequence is CASSDSVVWATEAFF. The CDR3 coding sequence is TGTGCCAGCAGTGACTCCGTAGTGTGGGCCACTGAAGCTTTCTTT.

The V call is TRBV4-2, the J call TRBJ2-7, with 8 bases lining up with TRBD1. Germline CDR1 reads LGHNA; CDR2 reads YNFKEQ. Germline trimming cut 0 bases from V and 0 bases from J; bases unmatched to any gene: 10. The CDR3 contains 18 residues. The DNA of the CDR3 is TGTGCCAGCAGCCAAGATCGGTCGACAGGGGTCAGCTCCTACGAGCAGTACTTC. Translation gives CASSQDRSTGVSSYEQYF.

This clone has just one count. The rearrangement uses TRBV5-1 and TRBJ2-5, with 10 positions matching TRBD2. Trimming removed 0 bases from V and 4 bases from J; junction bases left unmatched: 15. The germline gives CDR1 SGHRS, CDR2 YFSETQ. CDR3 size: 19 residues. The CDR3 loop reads CASSLARVAGGGFGETQYF. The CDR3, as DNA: TGCGCCAGCAGCTTGGCCCGAGTAGCGGGAGGCGGTTTCGGAGAGACCCAGTACTTC.

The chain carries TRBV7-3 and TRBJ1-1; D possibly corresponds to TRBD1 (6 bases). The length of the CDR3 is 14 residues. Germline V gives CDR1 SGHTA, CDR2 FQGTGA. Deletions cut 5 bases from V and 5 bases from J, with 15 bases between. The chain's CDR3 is CASSRGGAGTEAFF. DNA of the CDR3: TGTGCCAGCAGCAGAGGGGGGGCCGGAACTGAAGCTTTCTTT.

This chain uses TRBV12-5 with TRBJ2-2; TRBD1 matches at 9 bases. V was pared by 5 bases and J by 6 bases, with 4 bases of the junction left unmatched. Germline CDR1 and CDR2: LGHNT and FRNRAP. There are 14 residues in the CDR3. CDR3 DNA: TGTGCTAGTGGTGGGACAGGGAGGTCCGGGGAGCTGTTTTTT. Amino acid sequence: CASGGTGRSGELFF.

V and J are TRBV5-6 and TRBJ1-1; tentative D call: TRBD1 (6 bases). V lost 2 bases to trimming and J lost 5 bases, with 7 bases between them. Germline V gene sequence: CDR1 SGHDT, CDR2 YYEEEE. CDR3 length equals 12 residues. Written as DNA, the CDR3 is TGTGCCAGCAGCTTTAGGGGGACTGAAGCTTTCTTT. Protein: CASSFRGTEAFF.

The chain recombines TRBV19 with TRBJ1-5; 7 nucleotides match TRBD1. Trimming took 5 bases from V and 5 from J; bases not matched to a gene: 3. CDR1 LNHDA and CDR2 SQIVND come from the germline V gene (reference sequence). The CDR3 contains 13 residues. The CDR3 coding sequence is TGTGCCAGTAGTTCGGGACAGTATCAGCCCCAGCATTTT. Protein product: CASSSGQYQPQHF.

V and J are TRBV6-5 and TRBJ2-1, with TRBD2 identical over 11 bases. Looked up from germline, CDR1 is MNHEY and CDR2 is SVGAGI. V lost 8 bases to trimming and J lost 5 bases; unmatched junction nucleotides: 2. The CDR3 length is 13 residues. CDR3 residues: CASGTSGHNEQFF. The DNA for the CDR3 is TGTGCCAGCGGGACTAGCGGTCACAATGAGCAGTTCTTC.

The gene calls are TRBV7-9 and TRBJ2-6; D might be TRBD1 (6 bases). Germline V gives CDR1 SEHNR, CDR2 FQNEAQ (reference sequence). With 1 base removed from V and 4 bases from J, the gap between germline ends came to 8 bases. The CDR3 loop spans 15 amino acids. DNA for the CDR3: TGTGCCAGCAGCTTAGGAAGGGGGGGGGCCAACGTCCTGACTTTC. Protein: CASSLGRGGANVLTF.

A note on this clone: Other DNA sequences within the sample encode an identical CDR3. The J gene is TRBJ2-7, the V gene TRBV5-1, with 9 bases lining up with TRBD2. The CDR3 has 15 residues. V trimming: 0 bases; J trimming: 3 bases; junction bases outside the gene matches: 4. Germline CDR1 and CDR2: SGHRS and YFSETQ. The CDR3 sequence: CASSLVLAGDYEQYF. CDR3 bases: TGCGCCAGCAGCTTGGTGTTAGCGGGGGACTACGAGCAGTACTTC.

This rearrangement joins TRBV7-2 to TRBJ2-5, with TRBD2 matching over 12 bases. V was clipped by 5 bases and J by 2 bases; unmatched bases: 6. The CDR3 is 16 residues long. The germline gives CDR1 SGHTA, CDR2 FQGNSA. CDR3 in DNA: TGTGCCAGCAGCCTGTCGACTAGCGGGGGTCAAGAGACCCAGTACTTC. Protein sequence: CASSLSTSGGQETQYF.

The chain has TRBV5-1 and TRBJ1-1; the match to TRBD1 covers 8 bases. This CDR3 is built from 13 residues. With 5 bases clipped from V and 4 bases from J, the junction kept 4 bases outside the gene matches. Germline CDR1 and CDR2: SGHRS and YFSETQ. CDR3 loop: CASSITGGTEAFF. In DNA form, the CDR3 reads TGCGCCAGCAGTATAACAGGGGGCACTGAAGCTTTCTTT.

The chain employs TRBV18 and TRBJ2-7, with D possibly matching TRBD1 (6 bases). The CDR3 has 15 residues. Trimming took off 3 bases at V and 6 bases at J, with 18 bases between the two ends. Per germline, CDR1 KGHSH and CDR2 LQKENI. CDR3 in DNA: TGTGCCAGCTCACCCTGGGGCCCTCAGGGGCGCGAGCAGTACTTC. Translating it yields CASSPWGPQGREQYF.

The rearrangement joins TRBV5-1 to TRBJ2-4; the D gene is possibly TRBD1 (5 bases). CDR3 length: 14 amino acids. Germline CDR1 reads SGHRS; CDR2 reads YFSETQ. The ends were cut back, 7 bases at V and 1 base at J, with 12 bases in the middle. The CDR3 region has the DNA TGCGCCAGCCGAGACAGTCCGGCCAAAAACATTCAGTACTTC. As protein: CASRDSPAKNIQYF.

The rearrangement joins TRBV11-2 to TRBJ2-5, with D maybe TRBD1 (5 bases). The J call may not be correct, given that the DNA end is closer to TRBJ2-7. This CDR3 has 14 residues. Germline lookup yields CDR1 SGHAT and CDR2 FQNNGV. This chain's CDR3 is CASSFSRASYEQYF. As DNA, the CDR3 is TGTGCCAGCAGCTTCTCCAGGGCAAGCTACGAGCAGTACTTC.

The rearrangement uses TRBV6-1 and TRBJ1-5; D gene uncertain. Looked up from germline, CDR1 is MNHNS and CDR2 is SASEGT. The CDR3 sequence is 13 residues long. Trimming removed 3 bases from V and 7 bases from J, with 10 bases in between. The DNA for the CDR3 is TGTGCCAGCAGTGACTCGGGAGGGCAGCCCCAGCATTTT. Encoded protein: CASSDSGGQPQHF.

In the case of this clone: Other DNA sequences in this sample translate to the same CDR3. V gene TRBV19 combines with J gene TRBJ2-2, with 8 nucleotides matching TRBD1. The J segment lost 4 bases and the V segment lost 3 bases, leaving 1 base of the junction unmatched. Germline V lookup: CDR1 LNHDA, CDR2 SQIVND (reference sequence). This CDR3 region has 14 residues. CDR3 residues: CASSITGGTGELFF. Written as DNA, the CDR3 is TGTGCCAGTAGTATCACAGGGGGCACCGGGGAGCTGTTTTTT.

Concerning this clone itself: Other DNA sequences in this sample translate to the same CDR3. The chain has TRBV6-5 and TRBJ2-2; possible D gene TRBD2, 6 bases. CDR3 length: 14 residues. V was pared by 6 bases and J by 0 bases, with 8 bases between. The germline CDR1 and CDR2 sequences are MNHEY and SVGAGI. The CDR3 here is CASRRDSNTGELFF. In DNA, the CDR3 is TGTGCCAGCAGACGGGACTCGAACACCGGGGAGCTGTTTTTT.

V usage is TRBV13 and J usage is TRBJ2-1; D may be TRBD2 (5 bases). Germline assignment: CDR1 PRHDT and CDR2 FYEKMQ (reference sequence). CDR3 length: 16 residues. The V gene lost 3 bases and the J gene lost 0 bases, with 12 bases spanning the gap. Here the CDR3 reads CASSLSRGSSYNEQFF. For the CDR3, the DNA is TGTGCCAGCAGCTTGTCTCGGGGATCCTCCTACAATGAGCAGTTCTTC.

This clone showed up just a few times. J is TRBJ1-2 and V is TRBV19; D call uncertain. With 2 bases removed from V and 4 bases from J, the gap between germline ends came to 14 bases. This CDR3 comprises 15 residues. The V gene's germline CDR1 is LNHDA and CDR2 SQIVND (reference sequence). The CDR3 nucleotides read TGTGCCAGTAGTATAAAGAGGGAAATGTCCTATGGCTACACCTTC. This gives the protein CASSIKREMSYGYTF.

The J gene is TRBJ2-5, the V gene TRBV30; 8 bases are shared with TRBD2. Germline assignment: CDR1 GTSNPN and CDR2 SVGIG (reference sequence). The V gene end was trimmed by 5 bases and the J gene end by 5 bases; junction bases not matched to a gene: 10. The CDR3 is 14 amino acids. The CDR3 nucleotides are TGTGCCTGGTCCCGAACGGGGGGGGTGGAGACCCAGTACTTC. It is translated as CAWSRTGGVETQYF.

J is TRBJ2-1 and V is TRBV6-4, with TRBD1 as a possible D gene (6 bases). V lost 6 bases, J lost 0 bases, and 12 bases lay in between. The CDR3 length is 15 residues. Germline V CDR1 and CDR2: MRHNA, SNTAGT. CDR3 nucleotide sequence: TGTGCCAGCAGCAAGGAAGGGGGCTCCTACAATGAGCAGTTCTTC. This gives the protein CASSKEGGSYNEQFF.

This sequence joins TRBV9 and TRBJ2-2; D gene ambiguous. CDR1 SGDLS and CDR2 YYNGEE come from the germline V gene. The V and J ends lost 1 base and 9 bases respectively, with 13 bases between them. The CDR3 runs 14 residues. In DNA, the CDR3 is TGTGCCAGCAGCGTAACGACTCCGCCCCGGGAGCTGTTTTTT. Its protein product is CASSVTTPPRELFF.